This record concerns one TCR beta chain sequence. This sample is part of a study of glioma-infiltrating T cells after dendritic cell vaccination. CDR1 and CDR2 from the germline V gene are SGHRS and YFSETQ. The CDR3 is 14 residues long. After removal of 0 bases from V and 12 bases from J, the junction contained 11 bases not matched to a gene. The PCR used 60 V beta and 13 J beta primers. Sequencing used immunoSEQ multiplex PCR; TCRdb keeps in-frame clones, though not all of them. Among under 40,000 clones listed, 90% were seen once. The rearrangement joins TRBV5-1 to TRBJ2-7; TRBD1 matches at 8 bases. This receptor was taken from a human donor with glioblastoma. Sample: blood, taken before dendritic cell vaccination. The chain's CDR3 is CASSLGTTGGNPYF. The CDR3 DNA follows: TGCGCCAGCAGCTTGGGGACAACAGGGGGTAATCCGTACTTC. Together with reference TRBV5-1 and TRBJ2-7, the CDR3 gives the full variable domain: KAGVTQTPRYLIKTRGQQVTLSCSPISGHRSVSWYQQTPGQGLQFLFEYFSETQRNKGNFPGRFSGRQFSNSRSEMNVSTLELGDSALYLCASSLGTTGGNPYFGPGTRLTVT.